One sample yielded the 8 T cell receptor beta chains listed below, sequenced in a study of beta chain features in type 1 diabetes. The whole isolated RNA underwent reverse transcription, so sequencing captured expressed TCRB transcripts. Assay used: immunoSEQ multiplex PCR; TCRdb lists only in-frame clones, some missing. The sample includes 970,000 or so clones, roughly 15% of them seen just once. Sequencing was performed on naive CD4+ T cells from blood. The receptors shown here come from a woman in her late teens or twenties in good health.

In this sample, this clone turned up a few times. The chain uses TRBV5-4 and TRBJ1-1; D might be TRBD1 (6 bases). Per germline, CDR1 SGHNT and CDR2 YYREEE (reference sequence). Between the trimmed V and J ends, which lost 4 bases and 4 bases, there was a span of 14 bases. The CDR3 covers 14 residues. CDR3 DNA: TGTGCCAGCAGCGAGGGTCTAGGGGGCACTGAAGCTTTCTTT. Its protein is CASSEGLGGTEAFF.

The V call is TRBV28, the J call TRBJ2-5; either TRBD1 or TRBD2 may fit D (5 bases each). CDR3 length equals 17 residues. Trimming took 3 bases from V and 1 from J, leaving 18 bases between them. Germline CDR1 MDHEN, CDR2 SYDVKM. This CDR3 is CASSFGWGFPVQETQYF. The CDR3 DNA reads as TGTGCCAGCAGTTTCGGGTGGGGGTTCCCGGTCCAAGAGACCCAGTACTTC.

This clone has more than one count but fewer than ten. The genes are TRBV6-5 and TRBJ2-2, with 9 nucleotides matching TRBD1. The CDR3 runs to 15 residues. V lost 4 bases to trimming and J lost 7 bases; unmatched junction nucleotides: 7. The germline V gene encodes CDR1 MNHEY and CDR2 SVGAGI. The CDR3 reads CASSSGDRVGGELFF. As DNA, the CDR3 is TGTGCCAGCAGTTCCGGGGACAGGGTTGGCGGGGAGCTGTTTTTT.

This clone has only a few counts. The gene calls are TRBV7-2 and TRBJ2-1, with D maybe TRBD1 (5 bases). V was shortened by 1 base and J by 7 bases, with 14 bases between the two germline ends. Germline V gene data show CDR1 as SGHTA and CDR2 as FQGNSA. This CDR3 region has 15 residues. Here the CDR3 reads CASSLVVGLGNEQFF. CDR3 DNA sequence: TGTGCCAGCAGCTTAGTAGTGGGGCTTGGGAATGAGCAGTTCTTC.

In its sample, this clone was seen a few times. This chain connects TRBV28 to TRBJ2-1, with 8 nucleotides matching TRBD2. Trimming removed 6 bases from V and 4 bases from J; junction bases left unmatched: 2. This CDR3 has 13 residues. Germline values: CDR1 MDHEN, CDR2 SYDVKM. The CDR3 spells CASRLADYNEQFF. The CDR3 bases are TGTGCCAGCAGACTAGCGGATTACAATGAGCAGTTCTTC.

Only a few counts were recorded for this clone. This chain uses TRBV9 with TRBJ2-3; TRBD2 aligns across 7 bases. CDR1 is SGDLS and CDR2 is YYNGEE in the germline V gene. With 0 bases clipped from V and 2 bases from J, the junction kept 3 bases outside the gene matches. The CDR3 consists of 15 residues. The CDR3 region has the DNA TGTGCCAGCAGCGTAGGAGGGACTACCACAGATACGCAGTATTTT. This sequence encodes CASSVGGTTTDTQYF.

The CDR3 protein is CASSYGAFNQPQHF. The CDR3 nucleotides read TGTGCCAGCAGTTACGGTGCGTTCAATCAGCCCCAGCATTTT. The chain uses TRBV6-5 and TRBJ1-5; no clear D. Per germline, CDR1 MNHEY and CDR2 SVGAGI. The CDR3 runs to 14 residues. Between the trimmed V and J ends, which lost 2 bases and 3 bases, there was a span of 8 bases.

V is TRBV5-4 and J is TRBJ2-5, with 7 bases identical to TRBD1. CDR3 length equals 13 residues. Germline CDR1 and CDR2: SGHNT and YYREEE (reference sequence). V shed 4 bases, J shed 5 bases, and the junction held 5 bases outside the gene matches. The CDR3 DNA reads TGTGCCAGCAGCACACAGGGGCGGGAGACCCAGTACTTC. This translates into CASSTQGRETQYF.